These T cell receptor beta chains were read from a single sample in a study of shared clonotypes between healthy human individuals. Profiling relied on immunoSEQ multiplex PCR, and the TCRdb table lists in-frame clones only, not all of them. The sample yields roughly 1 million clones, 65% to 75% seen once. Sequencing was done on a sample of memory CD4+ T cells sorted from blood. Receptors were obtained from a man between 18 and 29 years old in good health. Each CDR3 is given with its conserved first and last residue. The order of the fields is CDR3 protein, CDR3 DNA, J gene, V gene, D gene, clone size. D genes are given only for firm matches. Expanded clones get a size class; other rows say once, few or many, or leave the size out.

CAWGQGNNQPQHF	TGTGCCTGGGGACAGGGCAACAATCAGCCCCAGCATTTT	TRBJ1-5	TRBV30	TRBD1	NA
CASSLDPGTGGELFF	TGCGCCAGCAGCTTGGATCCGGGGACGGGCGGGGAGCTGTTTTTT	TRBJ2-2	TRBV5-1	NA	NA
CASSGNVGTEAFF	TGTGCCAGCAGCGGGAACGTGGGAACTGAAGCTTTCTTT	TRBJ1-1	TRBV5-5	NA	NA
CASTKIGYLTEAFF	TGTGCCAGCACCAAAATCGGGTATTTGACTGAAGCTTTCTTT	TRBJ1-1	TRBV11-2	NA	NA
CASSQGLGQLNTEAFF	TGCGCCAGCAGCCAAGGCCTGGGACAACTGAACACTGAAGCTTTCTTT	TRBJ1-1	TRBV4-1	NA	few
CASSTGTKNTGELFF	TGTGCCAGCAGCACCGGGACAAAGAACACCGGGGAGCTGTTTTTT	TRBJ2-2	TRBV11-2	NA	NA
CASSPVEHSPLHF	TGTGCCAGCTCCCCCGTGGAGCATTCACCCCTCCACTTT	TRBJ1-6	TRBV18	NA	NA
CASSRGVTDTQYF	TGTGCCAGCAGTCGGGGGGTCACAGATACGCAGTATTTT	TRBJ2-3	TRBV28	TRBD2	NA
CASSRYLSAGEVEQFF	TGTGCCAGCAGCCGATACTTGTCAGCGGGGGAGGTTGAGCAGTTCTTC	TRBJ2-1	TRBV13	TRBD2	once
CAWSRGTSGNEQFF	TGTGCCTGGAGCCGCGGGACTAGCGGCAATGAGCAGTTCTTC	TRBJ2-1	TRBV30	TRBD2	NA
CATAGQDGSGNTIYF	TGTGCCACCGCGGGACAGGATGGCTCTGGAAACACCATATATTTT	TRBJ1-3	TRBV10-3	TRBD1	NA
CSVSGTAGYTF	TGCAGCGTTTCCGGGACAGCTGGCTACACCTTC	TRBJ1-2	TRBV29-1	TRBD1	NA
CASSRGHSEQFF	TGTGCCAGCAGCCGAGGACATTCTGAGCAGTTCTTC	TRBJ2-1	TRBV27	NA	NA
CASSIKGGTLMGNQPQHF	TGTGCCAGTAGTATAAAGGGGGGGACACTTATGGGCAATCAGCCCCAGCATTTT	TRBJ1-5	TRBV19	NA	once
CSARDLSEQYF	TGCAGTGCTAGAGATCTCTCCGAGCAGTACTTC	TRBJ2-7	TRBV20-1	NA	once
CASVLFSFQNTEAFF	TGTGCCAGCGTTTTGTTTAGCTTTCAGAACACTGAAGCTTTCTTT	TRBJ1-1	TRBV2	NA	many
CASSLGTDTGELFF	TGTGCCAGCTCACTAGGGACAGACACCGGGGAGCTGTTTTTT	TRBJ2-2	TRBV18	TRBD1	NA
CAISESETQYF	TGTGCCATCAGTGAGTCGGAGACCCAGTACTTC	TRBJ2-5	TRBV10-3	NA	NA
CASSPSLAAVLETQYF	TGTGCCAGCAGCCCCTCTTTGGCAGCGGTCCTAGAGACCCAGTACTTC	TRBJ2-5	TRBV7-2	NA	NA
CASSPGQGHYGYTF	TGTGCCAGCAGCCCAGGACAGGGTCACTATGGCTACACCTTC	TRBJ1-2	TRBV7-9	TRBD1	NA
CASSYGYGYTF	TGTGCCAGCAGTTACGGCTATGGCTACACCTTC	TRBJ1-2	TRBV6-6	NA	NA
CASSGFGKTQYF	TGTGCCAGCTCGGGGTTCGGAAAGACCCAGTACTTC	TRBJ2-5	TRBV6-5	NA	NA
CASSQRRSGTDTQYF	TGTGCCAGCAGCCAGAGGCGGTCGGGCACAGATACGCAGTATTTT	TRBJ2-3	TRBV14	NA	NA
CASSVTGGSTHSPLHF	TGTGCCAGCAGTGTAACAGGGGGTAGTACTCATTCACCCCTCCACTTT	TRBJ1-6	TRBV2	TRBD1	NA
CASSSQGLPGNYEQYF	TGTGCCAGCAGCTCCCAAGGTTTACCGGGCAACTACGAGCAGTACTTC	TRBJ2-7	TRBV7-2	NA	NA
CASSFGSGLYQETQYF	TGTGCCAGCAGCTTTGGAAGCGGGTTGTACCAAGAGACCCAGTACTTC	TRBJ2-5	TRBV11-2	NA	NA
CASSPGQGNSPLHF	TGTGCCAGCAGCCCAGGACAGGGAAATTCACCCCTCCACTTT	TRBJ1-6	TRBV5-4	TRBD1	few